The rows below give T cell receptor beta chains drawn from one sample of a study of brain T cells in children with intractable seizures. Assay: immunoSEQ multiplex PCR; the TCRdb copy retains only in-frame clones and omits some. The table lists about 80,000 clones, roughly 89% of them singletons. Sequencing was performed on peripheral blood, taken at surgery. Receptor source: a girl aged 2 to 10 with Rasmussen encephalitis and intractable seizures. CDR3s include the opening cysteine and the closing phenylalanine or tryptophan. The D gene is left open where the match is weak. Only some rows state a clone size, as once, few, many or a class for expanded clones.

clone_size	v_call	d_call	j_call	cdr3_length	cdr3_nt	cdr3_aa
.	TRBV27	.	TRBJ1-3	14	TGTGCCAGCGGCCCACGGGGAACGGGAAACACCATATATTTT	CASGPRGTGNTIYF
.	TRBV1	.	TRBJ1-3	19	TGCACCAGCAGCCAAGATCAGGGCCCGGGACAGCACTCTGGAAACACCATATATTTT	CTSSQDQGPGQHSGNTIYF
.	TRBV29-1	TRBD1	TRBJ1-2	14	TGCAGCGTGGGGACCGGGACAGGGGTAGGCGGCTACACCTTC	CSVGTGTGVGGYTF
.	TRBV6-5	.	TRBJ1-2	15	TGTGCCAGCGGAGGTCTCGGGCGAGATAACTATGGCTACACCTTC	CASGGLGRDNYGYTF
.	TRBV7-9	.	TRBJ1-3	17	TGTGCCAGCAGCTTACTCTCTCAACTGAGCTCTGGAAACACCATATATTTT	CASSLLSQLSSGNTIYF
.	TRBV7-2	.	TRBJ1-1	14	TGTGCCAGCAGCTTAGACGGAGTGAACACTGAAGCTTTCTTT	CASSLDGVNTEAFF
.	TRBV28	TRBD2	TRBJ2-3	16	TGTGCCAGCAGTCGCCTAGCGGGGGTATACACAGATACGCAGTATTTT	CASSRLAGVYTDTQYF
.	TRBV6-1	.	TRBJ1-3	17	TGTGCCAGCAGTGAGAGGGCTTGGAGTTTCTCTGGAAACACCATATATTTT	CASSERAWSFSGNTIYF
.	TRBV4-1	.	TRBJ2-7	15	TGCGCCAGCAGCCAAGGGGGAGGGGGCACATACGAGCAGTACTTC	CASSQGGGGTYEQYF
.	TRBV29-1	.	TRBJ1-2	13	TGCAGCGTTGATGAACCGGGACCCTATGGCTACACCTTC	CSVDEPGPYGYTF
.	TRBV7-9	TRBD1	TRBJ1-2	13	TGTGCCAGCAGTTGGCAGGGGGACTATGGCTACACCTTC	CASSWQGDYGYTF
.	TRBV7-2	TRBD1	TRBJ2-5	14	TGTGCCAGCAGCCAGGACAGGGGGCACGAGACCCAGTACTTC	CASSQDRGHETQYF
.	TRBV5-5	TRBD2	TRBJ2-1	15	TGTGCCAGCAGCTTACTAGCGGGCTTCTACAATGAGCAGTTCTTC	CASSLLAGFYNEQFF
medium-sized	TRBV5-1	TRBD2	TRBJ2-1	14	TGCGCCAGCATTTTAGCGGGTTTCTACAATGAGCAGTTCTTC	CASILAGFYNEQFF